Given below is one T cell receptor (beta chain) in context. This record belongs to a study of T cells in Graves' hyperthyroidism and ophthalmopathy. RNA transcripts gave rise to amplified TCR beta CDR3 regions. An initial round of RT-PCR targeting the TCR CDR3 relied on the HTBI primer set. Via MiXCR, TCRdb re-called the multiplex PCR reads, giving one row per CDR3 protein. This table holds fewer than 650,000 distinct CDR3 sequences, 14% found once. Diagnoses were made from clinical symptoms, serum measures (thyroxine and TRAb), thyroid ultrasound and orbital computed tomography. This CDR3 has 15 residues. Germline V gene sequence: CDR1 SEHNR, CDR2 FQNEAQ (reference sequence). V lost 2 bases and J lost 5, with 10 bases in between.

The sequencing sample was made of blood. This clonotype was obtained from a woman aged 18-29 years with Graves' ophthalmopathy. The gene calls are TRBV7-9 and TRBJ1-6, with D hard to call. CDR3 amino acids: CASSLTAADNSPLHF. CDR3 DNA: TGTGCCAGCAGCTTAACGGCAGCCGATAATTCACCCCTCCACTTT.